The 7 T cell receptor beta chains given below trace back to one sample, sequenced in a study of vaccination effects on CD4 cells after COVID-19. Their antigen targets remain unknown. ViraFEST assay sequencing came after antigen-specific CD4+ T cells were expanded with viral peptide pools. It was after nine to ten days of culture that CD4+ T cells were isolated. None of these healthy vaccinees had been infected with SARS-CoV-2 before vaccination. TCRdb's table, derived via immunoSEQ multiplex PCR, lists solely in-frame clones and lacks some. The repertoire holds over 45,000 clones, with roughly 70% as singletons. The sequences come from CD4+ T cells from PBMCs cultured with SARS-CoV-2 spike peptides, collected before COVID-19 vaccination. Every receptor here comes from a human donor who received a COVID-19 vaccine.

The chain combines TRBV25-1 with TRBJ2-1; D possibly corresponds to TRBD2 (5 bases). The CDR3 runs 15 residues. Germline CDR1 and CDR2: MGHDK and SYGVNS. Trimming took 7 bases from V and 3 from J, leaving 16 bases between them. Here the CDR3 reads CASTTAGLLYNEQFF. As DNA, the CDR3 is TGTGCCAGCACCACAGCCGGACTCCTCTACAATGAGCAGTTCTTC.

This chain connects TRBV6-5 to TRBJ1-5, with D tentatively TRBD1 (5 bases). The CDR3 consists of 15 residues. The V and J ends lost 0 bases and 3 bases respectively, with 9 bases between them. Germline V gene data show CDR1 as MNHEY and CDR2 as SVGAGI. The CDR3 spells CASSYSGGTNQPQHF. CDR3 coding DNA: TGTGCCAGCAGTTACTCCGGAGGGACCAATCAGCCCCAGCATTTT.

This chain joins TRBV2 and TRBJ2-3; tentatively, D is TRBD1 (6 bases). The CDR3 has 15 residues. Germline V gene sequence: CDR1 SNHLY, CDR2 FYNNEI. Trimming stripped 6 bases from V and 2 bases from J, with 15 bases between. The CDR3 region is CASRASGTHTDTQYF. The CDR3 DNA follows: TGTGCCAGCAGGGCCTCCGGGACACACACAGATACGCAGTATTTT.

The V call is TRBV7-2, the J call TRBJ1-1; maybe TRBD1 (5 bases). Germline assignment: CDR1 SGHTA and CDR2 FQGNSA. This CDR3 contains 15 residues. V lost 8 bases to trimming and J lost 2 bases, with 18 bases between them. In nucleotides, the CDR3 is TGTGCCAGCCAACCAGAGGCAGGGCCTAACACTGAAGCTTTCTTT. Translated: CASQPEAGPNTEAFF.

The chain links TRBV19 to TRBJ2-7; D unresolved. The CDR3 runs 13 residues. Trimming cost V 1 base and J 2 bases, with 6 bases left between them. The germline gives CDR1 LNHDA, CDR2 SQIVND (reference sequence). The CDR3 is CASSIGQAYEQYF. CDR3 coding DNA: TGTGCCAGTAGTATAGGGCAGGCCTACGAGCAGTACTTC.

The CDR3 is CASGRGQGKSGEQYF. CDR3 nucleotide sequence: TGTGCTAGTGGCCGGGGACAGGGGAAGAGCGGCGAGCAGTACTTC. V and J are TRBV12-5 and TRBJ2-7; TRBD1 matches 10 bases. Trimming at V came to 6 bases and at J to 6 bases, leaving 11 bases not matched to a gene. The CDR3 spans 15 residues. Germline V CDR1 and CDR2: LGHNT, FRNRAP.

V gene TRBV5-4 combines with J gene TRBJ2-2; 12 positions match TRBD1. Germline V gene lookup returns CDR1 SGHNT and CDR2 YYREEE (reference sequence). V was pared by 5 bases and J by 6 bases, with 5 bases of the junction left unmatched. CDR3 length equals 15 residues. The CDR3 loop reads CASRSGTGGPGELFF. CDR3 coding DNA: TGTGCCAGCAGGTCCGGGACAGGGGGCCCCGGGGAGCTGTTTTTT.